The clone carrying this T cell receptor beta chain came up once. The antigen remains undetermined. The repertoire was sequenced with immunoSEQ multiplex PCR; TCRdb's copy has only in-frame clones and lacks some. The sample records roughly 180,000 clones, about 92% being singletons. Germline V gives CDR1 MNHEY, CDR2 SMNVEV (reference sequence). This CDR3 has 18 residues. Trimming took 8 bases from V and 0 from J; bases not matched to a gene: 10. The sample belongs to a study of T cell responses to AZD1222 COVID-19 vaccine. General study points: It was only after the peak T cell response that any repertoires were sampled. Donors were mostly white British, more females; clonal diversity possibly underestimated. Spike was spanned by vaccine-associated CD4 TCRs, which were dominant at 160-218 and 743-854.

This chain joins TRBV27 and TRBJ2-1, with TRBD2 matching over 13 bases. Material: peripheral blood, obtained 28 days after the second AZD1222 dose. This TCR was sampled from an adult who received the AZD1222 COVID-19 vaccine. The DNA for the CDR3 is TGTGCCAGCCGGATCGGGACTAGCGGGACCAGCTCCTACAATGAGCAGTTCTTC. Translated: CASRIGTSGTSSYNEQFF.